The clone carrying this T cell receptor beta chain was detected a few times. Unique molecular identifiers were attached to individual cDNA molecules. MiXCR, run by TCRdb on the 5' RACE reads, gives a single entry per CDR3 protein. The sample includes 90,000 to 120,000 distinct CDR3 sequences, over 8.5% of them seen just once. Germline V gene lookup returns CDR1 SGHTA and CDR2 FQGNSA. The CDR3 runs to 13 residues. Trimming left V 2 bases short and J 15 bases short, with 17 bases between. The data derive from a study of early T cells in non-severe SARS-CoV-2 infection. Across the whole study: Unsorted whole blood bulk RNA was sequenced, with unpaired chains.

The chain carries TRBV7-2 and TRBJ2-1; D is possibly TRBD2 (6 bases). The sequence derives from an adult who was a healthcare worker with PCR-confirmed SARS-CoV-2 infection or an uninfected control (not recorded which). The specimen sequenced was whole blood. The CDR3 sequence is CASSLSGREAPFF. The CDR3 DNA sequence: TGTGCCAGCAGCTTATCAGGGCGGGAAGCTCCGTTCTTC.